Each of the 23 T cell receptor beta chains below was sequenced from the same sample in a study of blood T cell repertoires in COVID-19. The protocol was immunoSEQ multiplex PCR, while the TCRdb copy is restricted to in-frame clones and leaves out a portion. The repertoire includes 170,000 or so clones, about 89% of them detected once, and about 2.1% sits in the top ten. Sequencing was carried out using peripheral blood. These receptors all stem from a young man who had recovered from COVID-19.

The gene calls are TRBV7-8 and TRBJ1-6; the D gene is possibly TRBD1 (5 bases). Trimming removed 5 bases at V and 10 bases at J, with 12 bases between. The CDR3 loop spans 13 amino acids. Germline loops: CDR1 SGHVS, CDR2 FQNEAQ. The DNA for the CDR3 is TGTGCCAGCAGCCTCGATCAGGGCTCACCCCTCCACTTT. Protein: CASSLDQGSPLHF.

The rearrangement joins TRBV18 to TRBJ2-5, with TRBD1 as a possible D gene (5 bases). CDR3 length equals 14 residues. Germline lookup yields CDR1 KGHSH and CDR2 LQKENI. V lost 6 bases, J lost 1 base, and 12 bases lay in between. The CDR3 spells CASSPTGPQETQYF. DNA for the CDR3: TGTGCCAGCTCCCCTACAGGACCCCAAGAGACCCAGTACTTC.

The chain has TRBV6-6 and TRBJ2-1, with TRBD1 identical over 9 bases. The CDR3 is made up of 16 amino acids. The V gene's germline CDR1 is MNHNY and CDR2 SVGAGI (reference sequence). The V segment lost 7 bases and the J segment 5 bases; nucleotides outside the gene matches: 12. CDR3 sequence reads: CASNPPGTGLHNEQFF. Here the CDR3 DNA reads TGTGCCAGCAATCCCCCGGGGACAGGGCTACACAATGAGCAGTTCTTC.

The chain joins TRBV6-5 to TRBJ2-3; a possible D gene is TRBD1 (5 bases). V lost 5 bases, J lost 4 bases, and 13 bases lay in between. CDR1 is MNHEY and CDR2 is SVGAGI in the germline V gene. This CDR3 region has 14 residues. As DNA, the CDR3 is TGTGCCAGCAGTCAGGGAATATTGGCAGATACGCAGTATTTT. This encodes CASSQGILADTQYF.

The chain has TRBV7-8 and TRBJ2-2; 10 nucleotides match TRBD1. V dropped 6 bases and J dropped 4; count of bases not matched to a gene: 8. In germline, CDR1 is SGHVS, CDR2 FQNEAQ. The CDR3 spans 16 residues. The CDR3 is CASSPGTGVGTGELFF. In nucleotides, the CDR3 is TGTGCCAGCAGTCCTGGGACAGGGGTGGGCACCGGGGAGCTGTTTTTT.

The chain carries TRBV6-2 or TRBV6-3 and TRBJ2-1; D uncertain. The germline CDR1 and CDR2 sequences are MNHEY and SVGEGT. CDR3 size: 12 residues. Trimming removed 3 bases at V and 7 bases at J, with 7 bases between. The CDR3 region has the DNA TGTGCCAGCAGTTATAGTGCAAATGAGCAGTTCTTC. This encodes CASSYSANEQFF.

This chain connects TRBV21-1 to TRBJ1-5. TRBV21-1 is listed as a pseudogene. The CDR3 has 15 residues. The CDR3 here is CASSKAEEAGQPQHF. The CDR3 region has the DNA TGTGCCAGCAGCAAAGCGGAGGAGGCTGGTCAGCCCCAGCATTTT.

Only one count was recorded for this clone. The rearrangement links TRBV7-9 to TRBJ2-7; no firm D call. V was cut by 2 bases and J by 3 bases, with 11 bases left in between. Per germline, CDR1 SEHNR and CDR2 FQNEAQ (reference sequence). This CDR3 is built from 14 residues. This CDR3 reads CASSLYPGDYEQYF. As DNA, the CDR3 is TGTGCCAGCAGCTTATACCCAGGCGACTACGAGCAGTACTTC.

The chain links TRBV18 to TRBJ1-1, with D uncertain. V dropped 2 bases and J dropped 0 bases, with 7 bases sitting between them. Germline V gene lookup returns CDR1 KGHSH and CDR2 LQKENI. CDR3 length equals 14 residues. The CDR3 DNA sequence: TGTGCCAGCTCACCAGAGTCATTGAACACTGAAGCTTTCTTT. Translated: CASSPESLNTEAFF.

V and J are TRBV19 and TRBJ1-1; possibly TRBD1 for D (5 bases). Looked up from germline, CDR1 is LNHDA and CDR2 is SQIVND (reference sequence). The CDR3 runs to 15 residues. Trimming took off 7 bases at V and 5 bases at J, with 20 bases between the two ends. CDR3 protein: CASIGAVFLGTEAFF. For the CDR3, the DNA is TGTGCCAGTATTGGGGCAGTGTTCTTGGGTACTGAAGCTTTCTTT.

This sequence joins TRBV5-1 and TRBJ1-3; the D gene is possibly TRBD1 (5 bases). V shed 3 bases and J shed 1 base, with 20 bases lying between them. CDR1 is SGHRS and CDR2 is YFSETQ in the germline V gene. The CDR3 covers 18 residues. The CDR3 DNA reads as TGCGCCAGCAGCTCGAGCGGGGGATCTCGTCGTTCTGGAAACACCATATATTTT. This codes for CASSSSGGSRRSGNTIYF. Variable domain in full (rest from reference TRBV5-1 and TRBJ1-3): KAGVTQTPRYLIKTRGQQVTLSCSPISGHRSVSWYQQTPGQGLQFLFEYFSETQRNKGNFPGRFSGRQFSNSRSEMNVSTLELGDSALYLCASSSSGGSRRSGNTIYFGEGSWLTVV.

This clone was counted a single time. The chain carries TRBV5-1 and TRBJ2-2; 9 nucleotides align to TRBD1. After removal of 2 bases from V and 4 bases from J, the junction contained 6 bases not matched to a gene. The CDR3 is 16 amino acids. Germline values: CDR1 SGHRS, CDR2 YFSETQ. The CDR3 sequence: CASSFTGGDITGELFF. The CDR3 DNA follows: TGCGCCAGCAGCTTTACAGGGGGCGATATCACCGGGGAGCTGTTTTTT.

The gene calls are TRBV5-1 and TRBJ1-1; D remains ambiguous. V was clipped by 0 bases and J by 1 base, with 10 bases between them. Germline V lookup: CDR1 SGHRS, CDR2 YFSETQ. The CDR3 totals 15 residues. The CDR3 loop reads CASSLVGLKNTEAFF. The DNA for the CDR3 is TGCGCCAGCAGCTTGGTTGGCCTGAAGAACACTGAAGCTTTCTTT.

The chain is built from TRBV3-1 (or the pseudogene TRBV3-2) and TRBJ1-4, with TRBD1 matching 7 bases. V lost 1 base to trimming and J lost 8 bases; unmatched junction nucleotides: 10. In germline, CDR1 is LGHDT, CDR2 YNNKEL (reference sequence). The CDR3 is 16 amino acids. CDR3 DNA: TGTGCCAGCAGCCAAGTAGGAGGGGGCCTAGGGGAAAAACTGTTTTTT. This translates into CASSQVGGGLGEKLFF.

The chain couples TRBV19 to TRBJ2-1, with 9 bases matching TRBD2. The CDR3 extends over 16 amino acids. J lost 4 bases, V lost 3 bases, and 7 bases had no gene match. Germline V gives CDR1 LNHDA, CDR2 SQIVND (reference sequence). CDR3 nucleotides: TGTGCCAGTAGTATGGGGCTAGCGGGACCATACAATGAGCAGTTCTTC. The encoded protein is CASSMGLAGPYNEQFF.

This clone has just one count. The chain uses TRBV7-2 and TRBJ2-1; possibly TRBD1 for D (6 bases). Trimming pared 1 base from V and 0 bases from J, leaving 7 bases between. CDR1 is SGHTA and CDR2 is FQGNSA in the germline V gene. The CDR3 is 15 amino acids. This CDR3 reads CASSLGTDSYNEQFF. The DNA of the CDR3 is TGTGCCAGCAGCTTAGGGACAGACTCCTACAATGAGCAGTTCTTC.

V and J are TRBV6-6 and TRBJ1-2; D possibly corresponds to TRBD1 (6 bases). The CDR3 runs 13 residues. CDR1 is MNHNY and CDR2 is SVGAGI in the germline V gene (reference sequence). V shed 5 bases and J shed 8 bases, with 15 bases lying between them. Written as DNA, the CDR3 is TGTGCCAGCAGTACCCTACAGGGTGGCGGCTACACCTTC. Its protein is CASSTLQGGGYTF.

V and J are TRBV19 and TRBJ1-5; possibly TRBD1 for D (6 bases). Trimming took off 4 bases at V and 2 bases at J, with 6 bases between the two ends. The CDR3 has 13 amino acids. Germline V gives CDR1 LNHDA, CDR2 SQIVND (reference sequence). The CDR3 region is CASSTGGNQPQHF. In nucleotides, the CDR3 is TGTGCCAGTAGTACAGGGGGCAATCAGCCCCAGCATTTT. The whole variable domain, remainder taken from reference TRBV19 and TRBJ1-5, is DGGITQSPKYLFRKEGQNVTLSCEQNLNHDAMYWYRQDPGQGLRLIYYSQIVNDFQKGDIAEGYSVSREKKESFPLTVTSAQKNPTAFYLCASSTGGNQPQHFGDGTRLSIL.

This CDR3 is CASSQSDRGALNEQFF. DNA for the CDR3: TGTGCCAGCTCTCAAAGCGACAGGGGTGCTTTGAATGAGCAGTTCTTC. The V and J genes are TRBV18 and TRBJ2-1, with TRBD1 identical over 8 bases. Germline CDR1 and CDR2: KGHSH and LQKENI. With V trimmed by 6 bases and J by 7 bases, 14 bases remained unmatched. The CDR3 covers 16 residues. Complete variable domain (other parts from reference TRBV18 and TRBJ2-1): NAGVMQNPRHLVRRRGQEARLRCSPMKGHSHVYWYRQLPEEGLKFMVYLQKENIIDESGMPKERFSAEFPKEGPSILRIQQVVRGDSAAYFCASSQSDRGALNEQFFGPGTRLTVL.

The chain employs TRBV6-5 and TRBJ1-5, with 9 bases identical to TRBD1. With 6 bases clipped from V and 7 bases from J, the junction kept 4 bases outside the gene matches. The length of the CDR3 is 13 residues. CDR1 MNHEY and CDR2 SVGAGI come from the germline V gene. The CDR3 reads CASRPTGGQPQHF. The CDR3, as DNA: TGTGCCAGCAGACCGACAGGGGGACAGCCCCAGCATTTT.

In DNA form, the CDR3 reads TGTGCCAGTAGTCAACTACAGGGGGGCACCGGGGAGCTGTTTTTT. This codes for CASSQLQGGTGELFF. This chain connects TRBV19 to TRBJ2-2, with 8 bases lining up with TRBD1. Per germline, CDR1 LNHDA and CDR2 SQIVND (reference sequence). With V trimmed by 5 bases and J by 4 bases, 6 bases remained unmatched. The CDR3 extends over 15 amino acids. The variable domain in full, with the rest retrieved from reference TRBV19 and TRBJ2-2, is DGGITQSPKYLFRKEGQNVTLSCEQNLNHDAMYWYRQDPGQGLRLIYYSQIVNDFQKGDIAEGYSVSREKKESFPLTVTSAQKNPTAFYLCASSQLQGGTGELFFGEGSRLTVL.

The chain couples TRBV5-1 to TRBJ2-1, with D perhaps matching TRBD2 (5 bases). Germline V gives CDR1 SGHRS, CDR2 YFSETQ. The V gene lost 0 bases and the J gene lost 0 bases, with 7 bases spanning the gap. The CDR3 has 15 residues. CDR3 DNA sequence: TGCGCCAGCAGCTTGGTGGGGAGCTCCTACAATGAGCAGTTCTTC. Translating it yields CASSLVGSSYNEQFF.

The chain recombines TRBV2 with TRBJ1-4; D is perhaps TRBD1 (6 bases). The CDR3 contains 14 residues. The V gene lost 7 bases and the J gene lost 2 bases, with 11 bases spanning the gap. Germline V CDR1 and CDR2: SNHLY, FYNNEI. The DNA of the CDR3 is TGTGCCAGCAAGGACAGTGGCACTAATGAAAAACTGTTTTTT. Protein: CASKDSGTNEKLFF.